This TCR beta chain is from a study of cytomegalovirus exposure and HLA in healthy donors. Points from the study as a whole: As a later analysis showed, a missense DCLRE1C variant was linked to trimming of TCR beta V- and J-genes. Confirmation in vitro established that three CMV-associated chains were specific for CMV antigens.

As concerns this clone: What it binds is not known.

Likely unrecorded immune exposures existed in these nominally healthy donors. The PCR employed 60 Vbeta primers together with 13 Jbeta primers. The assay was immunoSEQ multiplex PCR, and TCRdb's table has in-frame clones only and misses some. This table holds under 250,000 clones, 82% found once. This sequence was found in a man between 40 and 49 years old in good health and CMV-seropositive. Material for sequencing was PBMCs.

The CDR3 sequence: CAWGGQAYSSTDTQYF. The CDR3 DNA sequence: TGTGCCTGGGGGGGACAGGCGTACTCTAGCACAGATACGCAGTATTTT. This chain uses TRBV30 with TRBJ2-3; 8 nucleotides agree with TRBD1. Trimming took 5 bases from V and 0 from J; bases not matched to a gene: 10. CDR1 is GTSNPN and CDR2 is SVGIG in the germline V gene (reference sequence). The CDR3 sequence is 16 residues long.